The clone carrying this T cell receptor beta chain has more than one count but fewer than ten. Its antigen is unidentified. This record belongs to a study of beta chain features in type 1 diabetes. Trimming left V 2 bases short and J 2 bases short, with 16 bases between. This CDR3 has 17 amino acids. The germline V gene has CDR1 SGDLS and CDR2 YYNGEE. Findings and caveats of the study: All four CD4+ subsets from Type 1 diabetes patients carried moderately but significantly shorter TCRB CDR3s. It was among patients, rather than healthy donors, that naive, central memory and Treg TCRB repertoires appeared more similar.

cDNA synthesis used the whole RNA isolate, giving expressed TCRB sequences. The average read count of naive, central memory and regulatory T cell samples was about 3.57 million. Clones were sequenced by immunoSEQ multiplex PCR, and TCRdb holds only the in-frame ones, with some missing. The sample contains around 260,000 clones, 24% of which appear only once. This sequence originates from a woman younger than 45 with type 1 diabetes. The chain joins TRBV9 to TRBJ2-2, with TRBD1 as a possible D gene (6 bases). The source material was naive CD4+ T cells from blood. The CDR3 spells CASSVRGQGLNTGELFF. The CDR3, as DNA: TGTGCCAGCAGCGTTAGGGGCCAGGGGCTAAACACCGGGGAGCTGTTTTTT.